These 32 T cell receptor beta chains were sequenced from one sample in a study of blood T cells in healthy people across ages. PCR was performed a second time for about 7 to 11 cycles using a sample-barcoded 5' primer and a J-beta primer mix. Each CDR3 protein gets one entry after TCRdb re-called the 5' RACE reads with MiXCR. Among about 830,000 distinct CDR3 sequences listed, around two thirds were seen once. Sequenced input: blood. The receptors stem from a young man in good health.

The V call is TRBV6-6, the J call TRBJ2-7; 9 nucleotides agree with TRBD2. V lost 7 bases, J lost 3 bases, and 7 bases stayed unmatched. The CDR3 is 14 residues long. The germline CDR1 and CDR2 sequences are MNHNY and SVGAGI (reference sequence). The CDR3: CASTWGAGGYEQYF. Here the CDR3 DNA reads TGTGCCAGCACCTGGGGAGCGGGGGGCTACGAGCAGTACTTC.

The rearrangement links TRBV5-1 to TRBJ1-6; weak D call: TRBD1 (5 bases). Between the trimmed V and J ends, which lost 3 bases and 5 bases, there was a span of 9 bases. From germline, CDR1 is SGHRS and CDR2 YFSETQ. This CDR3 comprises 14 residues. The CDR3 sequence: CASSSGRDNSPLHF. CDR3 nucleotides: TGCGCCAGCAGCTCGGGACGGGATAATTCACCCCTCCACTTT.

The chain recombines TRBV28 with TRBJ2-6; D perhaps matches TRBD1 (5 bases). Germline V CDR1 and CDR2: MDHEN, SYDVKM. The CDR3 sequence is 16 residues long. The CDR3 loop reads CAAQGTAISGANVLTF. The CDR3 coding sequence is TGTGCGGCCCAGGGAACCGCCATCTCTGGGGCCAACGTCCTGACTTTC. The whole variable domain, filled in from reference TRBV28 and TRBJ2-6, reads DVKVTQSSRYLVKRTGEKVFLECVQDMDHENMFWYRQDPGLGLRLIYFSYDVKMKEKGDIPEGYSVSREKKERFSLILESASTNQTSMYLCAAQGTAISGANVLTFGAGSRLTVL.

The chain is built from TRBV7-9 and TRBJ2-3; 9 positions agree with TRBD2. J was trimmed by 4 bases and V by 11 bases; bases with no gene match: 7. The CDR3 contains 13 residues. Germline CDR1 is SEHNR and CDR2 is FQNEAQ (reference sequence). CDR3 nucleotide sequence: TGTGCCCATAGCGGGGGACGCCCAGATACGCAGTATTTT. It codes for CAHSGGRPDTQYF.

This clonotype was recorded a few times. The rearrangement uses TRBV10-3 and TRBJ1-2, with D perhaps matching TRBD1 (5 bases). Germline CDR1 ENHRY, CDR2 SYGVKD. The CDR3 has 14 residues. V lost 4 bases and J 7 bases, leaving 16 bases between the germline ends. The CDR3 region has the DNA TGTGCCATCAGTGGGACAACTTCGGAGCGTGGCTACACCTTC. Translating it yields CAISGTTSERGYTF.

The chain employs TRBV14 and TRBJ2-5, with D unresolved. This CDR3 is built from 13 residues. The V end was cut by 1 base, the J end by 11 bases, with 14 bases between. The germline V gene has CDR1 SGHDN and CDR2 FVKESK. DNA for the CDR3: TGTGCCAGCAGCCAAGTGTGGCCGGGTGAGCAGTACTTC. This sequence encodes CASSQVWPGEQYF. Based on the CDR3 plus reference TRBV14 and TRBJ2-5, the full variable domain is EAGVTQFPSHSVIEKGQTVTLRCDPISGHDNLYWYRRVMGKEIKFLLHFVKESKQDESGMPNNRFLAERTGGTYSTLKVQPAELEDSGVYFCASSQVWPGEQYFGPGTRLLVL.

This chain joins TRBV4-3 and TRBJ2-7, with D uncertain. The CDR3 covers 15 residues. Looked up from germline, CDR1 is LGHNA and CDR2 is YSLEER. The germline V and J ends were trimmed by 3 bases and 3 bases, with 15 bases remaining between them. The CDR3 spells CASSQVSGKGYEQYF. CDR3 in DNA: TGCGCCAGCAGCCAGGTCTCTGGAAAAGGCTACGAGCAGTACTTC.

This chain uses TRBV25-1 with TRBJ2-1; no clear D gene. The germline CDR1 and CDR2 sequences are MGHDK and SYGVNS. Trimming left V 7 bases short and J 8 bases short, with 6 bases between. The CDR3 runs to 10 residues. In DNA, the CDR3 is TGTGCCAGCACAAAAGATGAGCAGTTCTTC. Translated, it gives CASTKDEQFF. The full variable domain, completed using reference TRBV25-1 and TRBJ2-1, is EADIYQTPRYLVIGTGKKITLECSQTMGHDKMYWYQQDPGMELHLIHYSYGVNSTEKGDLSSESTVSRIRTEHFPLTLESARPSHTSQYLCASTKDEQFFGPGTRLTVL.

This clonotype was detected ten times or more. The chain is built from TRBV20-1 and TRBJ2-7, with 7 positions matching TRBD1. Germline V gene data show CDR1 as DFQATT and CDR2 as SNEGSKA (reference sequence). This CDR3 has 15 amino acids. J was trimmed by 2 bases and V by 6 bases; bases with no gene match: 13. Here the CDR3 reads CSAASTTGPTYEQYF. The DNA of the CDR3 is TGCAGTGCCGCATCCACGACAGGGCCTACCTACGAGCAGTACTTC.

The chain employs TRBV7-8 and TRBJ1-1, with 9 positions matching TRBD1. Unmatched junction bases numbered 4, after V lost 2 bases and J lost 6 bases. The CDR3 is 14 amino acids. Germline values: CDR1 SGHVS, CDR2 FQNEAQ. CDR3 sequence (DNA): TGTGCCAGCAGCTTAAGGACAGGGGTTTCTGAAGCTTTCTTT. This translates into CASSLRTGVSEAFF. The variable domain in full, with the rest retrieved from reference TRBV7-8 and TRBJ1-1, is GAGVSQSPRYKVAKRGQDVALRCDPISGHVSLFWYQQALGQGPEFLTYFQNEAQLDKSGLPSDRFFAERPEGSVSTLKIQRTQQEDSAVYLCASSLRTGVSEAFFGQGTRLTVV.

This clonotype was detected a few times. The J gene is TRBJ2-7, the V gene TRBV20-1; no clear D gene. Germline V CDR1 and CDR2: DFQATT, SNEGSKA (reference sequence). With 0 bases removed from V and 4 bases from J, the gap between germline ends came to 10 bases. The CDR3 consists of 13 residues. DNA for the CDR3: TGCAGTGCTAGAGATCCGAGTGAGTACGAGCAGTACTTC. Its protein product is CSARDPSEYEQYF.

There are a few counts of this clonotype. V and J are TRBV7-3 and TRBJ2-6; D unclear. Germline values: CDR1 SGHTA, CDR2 FQGTGA. This CDR3 contains 17 residues. V dropped 6 bases and J dropped 0 bases, with 15 bases sitting between them. CDR3 coding DNA: TGTGCCAGCAGTCAAAGGGCCGCAAGCTCTGGGGCCAACGTCCTGACTTTC. Its translation is CASSQRAASSGANVLTF.

This clonotype occurred a few times. This chain links TRBV20-1 with TRBJ2-1; maybe TRBD1 (6 bases). Trimming took 6 bases from V and 0 from J, leaving 12 bases between them. Germline V gene lookup returns CDR1 DFQATT and CDR2 SNEGSKA (reference sequence). This CDR3 has 14 amino acids. The CDR3 DNA follows: TGCAGTGCCAGTAGGGGGAGCTCCTACAATGAGCAGTTCTTC. The encoded protein is CSASRGSSYNEQFF.

This clonotype was detected a few times. The CDR3 DNA sequence: TGTGCCAGCAGTTTGTCGGAGGCAGGGTATGGCTACACCTTC. Translating gives CASSLSEAGYGYTF. The V gene is TRBV28, the J gene TRBJ1-2; tentatively, D is TRBD1 (5 bases). The germline V and J ends were trimmed by 3 bases and 5 bases, with 13 bases remaining between them. The CDR3 is 14 amino acids. Germline V lookup: CDR1 MDHEN, CDR2 SYDVKM.

The chain carries TRBV29-1 and TRBJ2-7, with D tentatively TRBD1 or TRBD2 (6 bases each). V lost 6 bases, J lost 0 bases, and 18 bases lay in between. The CDR3 totals 15 residues. Germline loops: CDR1 SQVTM, CDR2 ANQGSEA. CDR3: CSVGGGDGNSYEQYF. CDR3 nucleotide sequence: TGCAGCGTCGGGGGCGGGGACGGCAACTCCTACGAGCAGTACTTC.

The CDR3 bases are TGCGCCAGCAGCTCCCGGGGCCCGTACCAAAGCACAGATACGCAGTATTTT. Translated: CASSSRGPYQSTDTQYF. The V and J genes are TRBV5-1 and TRBJ2-3; D is possibly TRBD1 or TRBD2 (5 bases each). The CDR3 loop spans 17 amino acids. The germline gives CDR1 SGHRS, CDR2 YFSETQ. Between the trimmed V and J ends, which lost 3 bases and 0 bases, there was a span of 17 bases. The full variable domain, in which reference TRBV5-1 and TRBJ2-3 provide the parts outside the CDR3, is KAGVTQTPRYLIKTRGQQVTLSCSPISGHRSVSWYQQTPGQGLQFLFEYFSETQRNKGNFPGRFSGRQFSNSRSEMNVSTLELGDSALYLCASSSRGPYQSTDTQYFGPGTRLTVL.

The rearrangement links TRBV12-3 or TRBV12-4 to TRBJ2-5; 8 bases line up with TRBD1. Unmatched junction bases numbered 11, after V lost 3 bases and J lost 11 bases. The CDR3 has 14 amino acids. The CDR3 here is CASSFGTGTYGQYF. Here the CDR3 DNA reads TGTGCCAGCAGTTTTGGGACAGGTACCTACGGGCAGTACTTC.

This clonotype was found a few times. DNA for the CDR3: TGTGCCAGCAGCCAAGATAATGTTGGGCGTGAGCAGTTCTTC. Translating it yields CASSQDNVGREQFF. The rearrangement joins TRBV3-1 to TRBJ2-1; D remains unclear. Trimming removed 0 bases at V and 9 bases at J, with 12 bases between. Germline loops: CDR1 LGHDT, CDR2 YNNKEL (reference sequence). The CDR3 length is 14 residues.

The chain is built from TRBV6-6 and TRBJ1-1; no clear D gene. The CDR3 extends over 13 amino acids. The V end lost 0 bases, the J end lost 1 base, and 3 bases lay between the germline ends. Germline loops: CDR1 MNHNY, CDR2 SVGAGI (reference sequence). CDR3 sequence reads: CASSYSENTEAFF. The CDR3, as DNA: TGTGCCAGCAGTTACTCGGAGAACACTGAAGCTTTCTTT.

The chain uses TRBV12-3 or TRBV12-4 and TRBJ2-1, with 9 bases matching TRBD1. The CDR3 runs to 15 residues. V lost 1 base to trimming and J lost 9 bases; unmatched junction nucleotides: 7. CDR3 in DNA: TGTGCCAGCAGTTTAGGAACCCGGGACAGGGTTGAGCAGTTCTTC. It encodes CASSLGTRDRVEQFF.

The sample holds one count of this clonotype. This chain links TRBV2 with TRBJ1-5, with 8 bases matching TRBD1. This CDR3 is built from 13 residues. CDR1 and CDR2 (germline): SNHLY, FYNNEI. After removal of 7 bases from V and 10 bases from J, the junction contained 9 bases not matched to a gene. CDR3 sequence (DNA): TGTGCCAGCACCCTGGACAGGGAGGACCCCCAGCATTTT. Its protein is CASTLDREDPQHF. Using reference TRBV2 and TRBJ1-5 for the parts outside the CDR3, the full variable domain is EPEVTQTPSHQVTQMGQEVILRCVPISNHLYFYWYRQILGQKVEFLVSFYNNEISEKSEIFDDQFSVERPDGSNFTLKIRSTKLEDSAMYFCASTLDREDPQHFGDGTRLSIL.

The chain is built from TRBV20-1 and TRBJ2-3, with D hard to call. The length of the CDR3 is 14 residues. Germline assignment: CDR1 DFQATT and CDR2 SNEGSKA (reference sequence). Between the trimmed V and J ends, which lost 0 bases and 4 bases, there was a span of 11 bases. Here the CDR3 reads CSARESRAADTQYF. The CDR3 DNA reads as TGCAGTGCTAGAGAGAGTCGGGCGGCAGATACGCAGTATTTT.

This clonotype was picked up a small number of times. V is TRBV4-3 and J is TRBJ2-5; 9 bases match TRBD2. CDR3 length: 16 amino acids. Germline loops: CDR1 LGHNA, CDR2 YSLEER. Losses at the gene ends were 1 base for V and 1 base for J; bases not matched to a gene: 4. The CDR3 nucleotides are TGCGCCAGCAGCCAAGGACTAGCGGAACCCCAAGAGACCCAGTACTTC. Amino acid sequence: CASSQGLAEPQETQYF.

This clonotype was observed a few times. V and J are TRBV7-9 and TRBJ1-4, with TRBD1 matching over 7 bases. With V trimmed by 1 base and J by 7 bases, 6 bases remained unmatched. Germline CDR1 reads SEHNR; CDR2 reads FQNEAQ (reference sequence). The CDR3 runs 15 residues. The CDR3 DNA reads as TGTGCCAGCAGCTTAGGCCGGGACAGCGGTGAAAAACTGTTTTTT. Translating gives CASSLGRDSGEKLFF.

This clonotype was seen only a few times. The gene calls are TRBV20-1 and TRBJ2-1, with 7 positions matching TRBD2. V gave up 5 bases and J gave up 0 bases; unmatched junction bases: 4. CDR1 DFQATT and CDR2 SNEGSKA come from the germline V gene (reference sequence). This CDR3 has 14 amino acids. The CDR3 region is CSAGGDSSYNEQFF. The CDR3 coding sequence is TGCAGTGCTGGGGGGGATAGCTCCTACAATGAGCAGTTCTTC.

The chain couples TRBV12-3 or TRBV12-4 to TRBJ1-2; D is possibly TRBD1 (5 bases). The CDR3 loop spans 17 amino acids. Trimming cost V 7 bases and J 7 bases, with 28 bases left between them. The CDR3 is CASTAGPKGNFLGGYTF. CDR3 coding DNA: TGTGCCAGCACTGCGGGGCCTAAAGGGAACTTTCTGGGTGGCTACACCTTC.

The sample holds a few counts of this clonotype. The chain uses TRBV30 and TRBJ1-2, with 8 bases lining up with TRBD1. This CDR3 contains 12 residues. Germline-derived CDR1 and CDR2 are GTSNPN and SVGIG (reference sequence). Trimming at V came to 6 bases and at J to 4 bases, leaving 4 bases not matched to a gene. CDR3 loop: CACSGGGYGYTF. The CDR3 nucleotides read TGTGCCTGCTCAGGGGGCGGCTATGGCTACACCTTC.

This clonotype was observed a few times. V is TRBV15 and J is TRBJ2-1; D possibly corresponds to TRBD2 (6 bases). CDR1 and CDR2 from the germline V gene are LNHNV and YYDKDF (reference sequence). The CDR3 loop spans 14 amino acids. V was pared by 4 bases and J by 2 bases, with 9 bases between. The CDR3 DNA reads TGTGCCACCAGCAAAGGGGAGGCCTACAATGAGCAGTTCTTC. The encoded protein is CATSKGEAYNEQFF.

This chain links TRBV5-8 with TRBJ2-1; TRBD1 aligns across 10 bases. The J call is in doubt because the DNA end fits TRBJ2-7 better. The CDR3 is 14 amino acids. Germline V gives CDR1 SGHTS, CDR2 YDEGEE. CDR3 region: CASSAGTGVCEQYF. CDR3 coding DNA: TGTGCCAGCAGCGCCGGGACAGGGGTGTGTGAGCAGTACTTC.

This chain uses TRBV20-1 with TRBJ2-1; 7 nucleotides match TRBD2. Germline V lookup: CDR1 DFQATT, CDR2 SNEGSKA (reference sequence). The CDR3 runs 16 residues. Trimming removed 0 bases from V and 0 bases from J; junction bases left unmatched: 5. CDR3 region: CSARDPRDYSYNEQFF. DNA of the CDR3: TGCAGTGCTAGAGATCCGAGGGACTACTCCTACAATGAGCAGTTCTTC.

The rearrangement joins TRBV9 to TRBJ2-1, with D unclear. The germline V gene has CDR1 SGDLS and CDR2 YYNGEE. This CDR3 is 15 amino acids long. V dropped 4 bases and J dropped 2 bases, with 13 bases sitting between them. The CDR3 DNA reads as TGTGCCAGCAGCTCTTTCGGACGGGCCTACAATGAGCAGTTCTTC. Its translation is CASSSFGRAYNEQFF.

CDR3 in DNA: TGCAGTGCTAGAGACCCCGGGAGGAGGACAGATACGCAGTATTTT. Translated, it gives CSARDPGRRTDTQYF. V and J are TRBV20-1 and TRBJ2-3; 7 bases are a match to TRBD2. Germline V lookup: CDR1 DFQATT, CDR2 SNEGSKA (reference sequence). This CDR3 contains 15 residues. The J segment lost 3 bases and the V segment lost 0 bases, leaving 6 bases of the junction unmatched.